The sequence of this TCR beta chain was determined in a study of response to subunit inactivated influenza vaccine. Points from the study as a whole: There was a suggestion from the authors that each seasonal influenza vaccination recruits few new T cells.

The CDR3 covers 17 residues. J lost 6 bases, V lost 4 bases, and 14 bases had no gene match. Germline V lookup: CDR1 MGHRA, CDR2 YSYEKL. TCRdb fed the RT-PCR reads into MiXCR, producing one record per CDR3 protein. This table holds fewer than 550,000 distinct CDR3 sequences, less than 30% found once. Turning to this clonotype: As yet, its antigen is unknown.

The chain is built from TRBV4-1 and TRBJ2-1, with 8 bases fitting TRBD1. This clonotype originated in a man aged 45-65 years who received an inactivated influenza vaccine. The sequences come from CD4+ T cells sorted from PBMCs, collected around 5 days after vaccination. The CDR3 protein is CASSLTPQGAGGNEQFF. The CDR3 coding sequence is TGCGCCAGCAGCCTCACCCCCCAGGGGGCCGGGGGCAATGAGCAGTTCTTC.